This TCR beta chain was captured by sequencing in a study of technical replicates of blood from a handful of donors. Trimming took 8 bases from V and 7 from J, leaving 20 bases between them. The CDR3 spans 14 residues. Germline lookup yields CDR1 MRHNA and CDR2 SNTAGT. Only in-frame clones appear in the TCRdb table, and some are missing; sequencing was by immunoSEQ multiplex PCR. The sample lists around 72,000 clones, roughly 90% occurring once. The chain couples TRBV6-4 to TRBJ1-2; tentative D call: TRBD1 (6 bases). The sequence was collected from a human donor in good health. Some clones in this sample may be carry-over from other donors' samples. Sequenced sample: PBMCs. The CDR3 DNA follows: TGTGCCAGCGAACCAAACAGGGTTCCGTGTGGCTACACCTTC. As protein: CASEPNRVPCGYTF.